The 21 T cell receptor beta chains reported below all come from one sample, sequenced in a study of long-term antiretroviral therapy in people with HIV. immunoSEQ v3.0 was run at survey level. Using immunoSEQ multiplex PCR, the repertoire was profiled, and TCRdb retains in-frame clones only, with some absent. The data show some 43,000 clones, approximately 86% seen once. Source: unsorted PBMCs, taken 0.1 years before starting antiretroviral therapy. These receptors originate from a woman aged 50 to 65 with HIV.

The chain employs TRBV30 and TRBJ1-4; maybe TRBD1 (5 bases). Germline loops: CDR1 GTSNPN, CDR2 SVGIG (reference sequence). V lost 0 bases to trimming and J lost 8 bases, with 16 bases between them. This CDR3 has 15 residues. DNA for the CDR3: TGTGCCTGGAGTGTAGGGGCAGGAGTTGGGGAAAAACTGTTTTTT. This encodes CAWSVGAGVGEKLFF.

The rearrangement joins TRBV2 to TRBJ1-2; TRBD1 might be the D (6 bases). This CDR3 is built from 14 residues. V lost 0 bases and J lost 8, with 13 bases in between. Germline V gives CDR1 SNHLY, CDR2 FYNNEI. The CDR3 nucleotides read TGTGCCAGCAGTGAAGCACCAGGGGCTGGGGGCTACACCTTC. It yields the protein CASSEAPGAGGYTF.

The J gene is TRBJ2-5, the V gene TRBV2, with a weak D call TRBD1 (5 bases). V dropped 1 base and J dropped 5 bases, with 11 bases sitting between them. CDR1 SNHLY and CDR2 FYNNEI come from the germline V gene. This CDR3 is built from 14 residues. The CDR3 coding sequence is TGTGCCAGCAGTGAAGACAGGAAGTTGGAGACCCAGTACTTC. Protein: CASSEDRKLETQYF. Complete variable domain (other parts from reference TRBV2 and TRBJ2-5): EPEVTQTPSHQVTQMGQEVILRCVPISNHLYFYWYRQILGQKVEFLVSFYNNEISEKSEIFDDQFSVERPDGSNFTLKIRSTKLEDSAMYFCASSEDRKLETQYFGPGTRLLVL.

Turning to this clone: An end of the junction differs from the germline gene, which may be a read error. The V gene is TRBV7-7, the J gene TRBJ2-5; D call uncertain. The CDR3 totals 14 residues. The V gene's germline CDR1 is SSHAT and CDR2 FNYEAQ (reference sequence). CDR3 loop: CASSAGPRTETQYF. CDR3 nucleotides: TGTGCTAGCAGCGCCGGTCCGAGGACAGAGACCCAGTACTTC.

This clone was detected a few times. The chain employs TRBV6-5 and TRBJ1-1; 7 nucleotides line up with TRBD1. Germline V gives CDR1 MNHEY, CDR2 SVGAGI. CDR3 length equals 14 residues. After removal of 4 bases from V and 2 bases from J, the junction contained 4 bases not matched to a gene. The CDR3 loop is CASSWGQINTEAFF. In DNA, the CDR3 is TGTGCCAGCAGTTGGGGACAGATAAACACTGAAGCTTTCTTT.

This chain links TRBV7-3 with TRBJ2-7; TRBD1 matches at 7 bases. CDR3 length: 14 residues. Unmatched junction bases numbered 6, after V lost 5 bases and J lost 2 bases. The germline V gene encodes CDR1 SGHTA and CDR2 FQGTGA. The CDR3 DNA is TGTGCCAGCAGCCTCAACAGGGGCCCCTACGAGCAGTACTTC. It specifies CASSLNRGPYEQYF.

The V call is TRBV29-1, the J call TRBJ2-7; D call uncertain. Looked up from germline, CDR1 is SQVTM and CDR2 is ANQGSEA. V lost 3 bases, J lost 0 bases, and 9 bases lay in between. The CDR3 extends over 13 amino acids. The CDR3 sequence is CSVEEMNSYEQYF. CDR3 DNA sequence: TGCAGCGTTGAGGAAATGAACTCCTACGAGCAGTACTTC.

The V gene is TRBV7-3, the J gene TRBJ2-2; no definite D call. Trimming pared 6 bases from V and 0 bases from J, leaving 8 bases between. The CDR3 is 14 amino acids. The V gene's germline CDR1 is SGHTA and CDR2 FQGTGA. The CDR3 nucleotides are TGTGCCAGCAGACATACCACGAACACCGGGGAGCTGTTTTTT. Residues: CASRHTTNTGELFF.

This rearrangement joins TRBV5-1 to TRBJ2-1; D may be TRBD1 (5 bases). Germline V gene data show CDR1 as SGHRS and CDR2 as YFSETQ. The CDR3 sequence is 14 residues long. The germline V and J ends were trimmed by 5 bases and 7 bases, with 16 bases remaining between them. The CDR3 is CASRFNAGSNEQFF. Here the CDR3 DNA reads TGCGCCAGCAGATTTAACGCAGGGTCGAATGAGCAGTTCTTC.

The chain carries TRBV10-3 and TRBJ1-4; D possibly corresponds to TRBD1 (6 bases). The CDR3 runs to 15 residues. Germline loops: CDR1 ENHRY, CDR2 SYGVKD. V was trimmed by 4 bases and J by 7 bases, leaving 16 bases between them. The CDR3 here is CAISAGGNQGEKLFF. CDR3 nucleotide sequence: TGTGCCATCAGTGCCGGGGGCAACCAAGGTGAAAAACTGTTTTTT.

The gene calls are TRBV12-1 and TRBJ2-2; no DNA check was done on the table's D call, TRBD2. TRBV12-1 is a pseudogene segment. The CDR3 is made up of 18 amino acids. CDR3 in amino acids: CASTPLAGGFNYTGELFF. CDR3 nucleotides: TGTGCCAGCACCCCCTTAGCGGGGGGGTTCAATTACACCGGGGAGCTGTTTTTT.

The sample holds one count of this clone. The CDR3 protein is CASSEEQGARQPQHF. The CDR3 region has the DNA TGTGCCAGCAGTGAAGAACAGGGGGCTAGGCAGCCCCAGCATTTT. The chain couples TRBV2 to TRBJ1-5; the match to TRBD1 covers 9 bases. The CDR3 length is 15 residues. The germline V gene encodes CDR1 SNHLY and CDR2 FYNNEI. J gave up 7 bases and V 1 base, and 5 bases lay outside the gene matches.

The CDR3 loop reads CASSPPNGQYLAEAFF. CDR3 bases: TGTGCCAGCTCACCACCCAATGGACAATATCTAGCTGAAGCTTTCTTT. The chain has TRBV18 and TRBJ1-1, with D tentatively TRBD1 (5 bases). Germline CDR1 and CDR2: KGHSH and LQKENI. The CDR3 has 16 residues. The V end was cut by 0 bases, the J end by 6 bases, with 17 bases between. The variable domain in full, completed from reference TRBV18 and TRBJ1-1, reads NAGVMQNPRHLVRRRGQEARLRCSPMKGHSHVYWYRQLPEEGLKFMVYLQKENIIDESGMPKERFSAEFPKEGPSILRIQQVVRGDSAAYFCASSPPNGQYLAEAFFGQGTRLTVV.

This clone is a singleton in its sample. The chain employs TRBV5-6 and TRBJ1-2, with 7 nucleotides matching TRBD1. The CDR3 has 15 residues. The germline CDR1 and CDR2 sequences are SGHDT and YYEEEE. V lost 2 bases to trimming and J lost 2 bases; unmatched junction nucleotides: 6. For the CDR3, the DNA is TGTGCCAGCAGCTTTTCAGGCAGGGGGAACTATGGCTACACCTTC. It translates to CASSFSGRGNYGYTF. The complete variable domain, with remaining parts taken from reference TRBV5-6 and TRBJ1-2, reads DAGVTQSPTHLIKTRGQQVTLRCSPKSGHDTVSWYQQALGQGPQFIFQYYEEEERQRGNFPDRFSGHQFPNYSSELNVNALLLGDSALYLCASSFSGRGNYGYTFGSGTRLTVV.

The chain uses TRBV6-4 and TRBJ1-2, with a tentative D call TRBD1 (6 bases). V lost 2 bases and J 5 bases, leaving 9 bases between the germline ends. Looked up from germline, CDR1 is MRHNA and CDR2 is SNTAGT. This CDR3 has 13 amino acids. The CDR3 sequence: CASSDGTSYGYTF. The CDR3 DNA reads as TGTGCCAGCAGTGACGGGACATCTTATGGCTACACCTTC.

This chain uses TRBV7-9 with TRBJ2-1, with D perhaps assigned TRBD1 or TRBD2 (5 bases each). Germline V gene sequence: CDR1 SEHNR, CDR2 FQNEAQ (reference sequence). Between the trimmed V and J ends, which lost 5 bases and 7 bases, there was a span of 18 bases. The CDR3 spans 15 residues. The DNA for the CDR3 is TGTGCCAGCAGCCCCCGGGACGGCGGGCGGAATGAGCAGTTCTTC. This gives the protein CASSPRDGGRNEQFF.

V usage is TRBV9 and J usage is TRBJ2-2; 10 nucleotides line up with TRBD2. V lost 3 bases to trimming and J lost 4 bases; unmatched junction nucleotides: 3. The germline CDR1 and CDR2 sequences are SGDLS and YYNGEE. The length of the CDR3 is 15 residues. The CDR3 sequence: CASSEASGGTGELFF. The DNA for the CDR3 is TGTGCCAGCAGCGAGGCTAGCGGGGGCACCGGGGAGCTGTTTTTT.

As for this clone: Other DNA sequences in this sample translate to the same CDR3. The chain combines TRBV4-3 with TRBJ1-2, with a tentative D call TRBD1 (6 bases). Germline V gives CDR1 LGHNA, CDR2 YSLEER. The CDR3 sequence is 15 residues long. V gave up 1 base and J gave up 3 bases, with 12 bases separating them. The CDR3: CASSQALQGDYGYTF. CDR3 nucleotide sequence: TGCGCCAGCAGCCAAGCCTTACAGGGCGACTATGGCTACACCTTC.

CDR3: CASSLQASTEAFF. DNA of the CDR3: TGTGCCAGCAGCTTACAGGCATCCACTGAAGCTTTCTTT. V and J are TRBV2 and TRBJ1-1; D is possibly TRBD1 (5 bases). CDR1 is SNHLY and CDR2 is FYNNEI in the germline V gene. CDR3 length: 13 amino acids. V was trimmed by 6 bases and J by 4 bases, leaving 12 bases between them.

The gene calls are TRBV27 and TRBJ2-1; 10 positions agree with TRBD2. The CDR3 has 14 amino acids. Losses at the gene ends were 10 bases for V and 7 bases for J; bases not matched to a gene: 10. Germline CDR1 and CDR2: MNHEY and SMNVEV (reference sequence). CDR3: CATHGAGGDNEQFF. The CDR3 coding sequence is TGTGCCACCCACGGAGCGGGGGGGGATAATGAGCAGTTCTTC.

The chain employs TRBV2 and TRBJ1-1; possibly TRBD1 for D (5 bases). This CDR3 has 13 amino acids. Germline V gives CDR1 SNHLY, CDR2 FYNNEI. V lost 2 bases to trimming and J lost 4 bases, with 8 bases between them. This chain's CDR3 is CASSEQGGTEAFF. As DNA, the CDR3 is TGTGCCAGCAGTGAACAGGGTGGCACTGAAGCTTTCTTT.